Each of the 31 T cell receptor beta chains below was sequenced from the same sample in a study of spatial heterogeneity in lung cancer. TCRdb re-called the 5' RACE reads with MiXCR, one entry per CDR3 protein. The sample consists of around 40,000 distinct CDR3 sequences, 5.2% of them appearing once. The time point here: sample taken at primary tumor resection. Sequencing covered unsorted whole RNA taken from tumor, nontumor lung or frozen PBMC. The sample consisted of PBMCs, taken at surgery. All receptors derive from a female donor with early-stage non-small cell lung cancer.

This chain's CDR3 is CASSLARPKQETQYF. In nucleotides, the CDR3 is TGTGCCAGCAGCTTGGCCAGACCCAAACAAGAGACCCAGTACTTC. This chain uses TRBV5-4 with TRBJ2-5; D unclear. Germline CDR1 reads SGHNT; CDR2 reads YYREEE (reference sequence). Trimming left V 0 bases short and J 2 bases short, with 11 bases between. This CDR3 region has 15 residues.

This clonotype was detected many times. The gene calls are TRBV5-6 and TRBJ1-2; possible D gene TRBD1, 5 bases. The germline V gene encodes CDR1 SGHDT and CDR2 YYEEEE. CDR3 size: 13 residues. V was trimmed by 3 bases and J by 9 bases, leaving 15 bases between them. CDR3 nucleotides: TGTGCCAGCAGCTCCGACAGAATCTTACGCTACACCTTC. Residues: CASSSDRILRYTF.

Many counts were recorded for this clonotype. CDR3 nucleotides: TGCGCCAGCACCCGACAGGGCGACACTGAAGCTTTCTTT. It specifies CASTRQGDTEAFF. V and J are TRBV10-1 and TRBJ1-1; 7 bases fit TRBD1. CDR3 length: 13 residues. Germline CDR1 and CDR2: WNHNN and SYGVQD (reference sequence). V lost 7 bases, J lost 3 bases, and 5 bases stayed unmatched.

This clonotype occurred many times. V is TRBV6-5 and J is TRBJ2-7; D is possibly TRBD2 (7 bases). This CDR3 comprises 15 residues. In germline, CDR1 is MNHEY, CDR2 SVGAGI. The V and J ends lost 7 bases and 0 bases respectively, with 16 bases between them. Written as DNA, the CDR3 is TGTGCCAGCACCGCACTGCGGGGGCCCTCCTACGAGCAGTACTTC. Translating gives CASTALRGPSYEQYF.

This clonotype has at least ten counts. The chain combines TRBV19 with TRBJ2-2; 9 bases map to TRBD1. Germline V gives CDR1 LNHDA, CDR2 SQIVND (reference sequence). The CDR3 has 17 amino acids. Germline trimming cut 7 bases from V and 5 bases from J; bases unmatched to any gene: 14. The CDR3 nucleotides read TGTGCCAGTACCTCAAGTCAGGGGACAGGGAGAACCGGGGAGCTGTTTTTT. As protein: CASTSSQGTGRTGELFF.

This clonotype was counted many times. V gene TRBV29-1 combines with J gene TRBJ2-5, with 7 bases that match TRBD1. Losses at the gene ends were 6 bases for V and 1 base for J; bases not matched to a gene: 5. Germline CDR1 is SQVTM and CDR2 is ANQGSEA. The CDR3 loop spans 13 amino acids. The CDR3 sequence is CSVADRTQETQYF. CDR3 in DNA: TGCAGCGTGGCGGACAGGACCCAAGAGACCCAGTACTTC.

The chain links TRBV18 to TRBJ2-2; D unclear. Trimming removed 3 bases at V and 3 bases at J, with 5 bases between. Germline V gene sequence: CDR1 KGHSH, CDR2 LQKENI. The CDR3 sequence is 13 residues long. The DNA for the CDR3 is TGTGCCAGCTCACCCTGGGACACCGGGGAGCTGTTTTTT. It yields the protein CASSPWDTGELFF.

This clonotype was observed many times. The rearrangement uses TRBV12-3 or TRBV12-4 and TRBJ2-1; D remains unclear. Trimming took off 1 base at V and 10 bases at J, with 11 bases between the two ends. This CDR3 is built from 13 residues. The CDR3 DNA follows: TGTGCCAGCAGTTTAGAAGTCGGCGGAGAGCAGTTCTTC. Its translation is CASSLEVGGEQFF.

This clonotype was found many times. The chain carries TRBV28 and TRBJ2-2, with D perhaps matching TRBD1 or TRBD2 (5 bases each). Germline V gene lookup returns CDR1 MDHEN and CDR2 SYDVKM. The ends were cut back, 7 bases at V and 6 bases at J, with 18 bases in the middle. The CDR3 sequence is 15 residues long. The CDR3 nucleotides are TGTGCCAGCAACCCGGGACCTAGCCGACCCGGGGAGCTGTTTTTT. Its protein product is CASNPGPSRPGELFF.

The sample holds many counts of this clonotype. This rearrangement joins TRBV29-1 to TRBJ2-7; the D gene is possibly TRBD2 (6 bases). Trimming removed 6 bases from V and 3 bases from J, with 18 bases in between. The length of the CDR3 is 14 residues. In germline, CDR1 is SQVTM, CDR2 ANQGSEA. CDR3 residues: CSVEGPRGSYEQYF. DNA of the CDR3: TGCAGCGTGGAGGGACCGCGGGGTAGCTACGAGCAGTACTTC.

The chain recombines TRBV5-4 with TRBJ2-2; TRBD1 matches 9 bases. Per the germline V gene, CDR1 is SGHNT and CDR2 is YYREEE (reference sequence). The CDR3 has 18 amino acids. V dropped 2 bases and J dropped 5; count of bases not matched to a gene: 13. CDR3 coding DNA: TGTGCCAGCAGCTTAGGACCCCGCGGACAGGGGAATACCGGGGAGCTGTTTTTT. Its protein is CASSLGPRGQGNTGELFF. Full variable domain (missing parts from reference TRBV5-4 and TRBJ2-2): ETGVTQSPTHLIKTRGQQVTLRCSSQSGHNTVSWYQQALGQGPQFIFQYYREEENGRGNFPPRFSGLQFPNYSSELNVNALELDDSALYLCASSLGPRGQGNTGELFFGEGSRLTVL.

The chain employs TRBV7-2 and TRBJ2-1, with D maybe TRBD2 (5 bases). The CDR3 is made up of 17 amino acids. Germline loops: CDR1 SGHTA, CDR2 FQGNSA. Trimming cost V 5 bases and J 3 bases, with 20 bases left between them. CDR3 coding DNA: TGTGCCAGCAGCCCGGCGGGCGTAATGTATATCTACAATGAGCAGTTCTTC. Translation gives CASSPAGVMYIYNEQFF.

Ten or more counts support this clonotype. The CDR3 DNA sequence: TGCGCCAGCAGCAGAACCGGGAGACCCTCCGGGGCCAACGTCCTGACTTTC. This encodes CASSRTGRPSGANVLTF. The genes are TRBV5-1 and TRBJ2-6, with D perhaps TRBD2 (6 bases). Looked up from germline, CDR1 is SGHRS and CDR2 is YFSETQ. This CDR3 comprises 17 residues. The V end lost 4 bases, the J end lost 4 bases, and 18 bases lay between the germline ends.

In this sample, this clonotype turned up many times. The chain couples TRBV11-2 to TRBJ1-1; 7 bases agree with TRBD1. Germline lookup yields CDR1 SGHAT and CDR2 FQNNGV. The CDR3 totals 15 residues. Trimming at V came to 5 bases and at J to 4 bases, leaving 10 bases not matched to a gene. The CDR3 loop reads CASSGLTGRATEAFF. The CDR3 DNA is TGTGCCAGCAGCGGATTGACAGGGAGGGCCACTGAAGCTTTCTTT.

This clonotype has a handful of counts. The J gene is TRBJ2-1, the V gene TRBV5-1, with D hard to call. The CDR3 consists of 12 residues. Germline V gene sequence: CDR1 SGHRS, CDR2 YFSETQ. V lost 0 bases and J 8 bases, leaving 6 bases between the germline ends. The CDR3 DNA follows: TGCGCCAGCAGCTTGGCGGTCGATGAGCAGTTCTTC. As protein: CASSLAVDEQFF.

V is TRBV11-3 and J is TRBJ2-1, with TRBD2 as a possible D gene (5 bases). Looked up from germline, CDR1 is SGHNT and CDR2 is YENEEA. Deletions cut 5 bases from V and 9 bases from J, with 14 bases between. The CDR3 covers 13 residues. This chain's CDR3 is CASSPEGFSEQFF. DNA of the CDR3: TGTGCCAGCAGCCCAGAGGGATTCTCTGAGCAGTTCTTC.

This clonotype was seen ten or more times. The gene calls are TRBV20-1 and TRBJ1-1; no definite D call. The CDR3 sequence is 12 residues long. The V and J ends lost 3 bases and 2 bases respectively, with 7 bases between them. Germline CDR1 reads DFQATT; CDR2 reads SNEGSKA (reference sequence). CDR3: CSASKGNTEAFF. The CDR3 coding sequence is TGCAGTGCTAGCAAGGGTAACACTGAAGCTTTCTTT.

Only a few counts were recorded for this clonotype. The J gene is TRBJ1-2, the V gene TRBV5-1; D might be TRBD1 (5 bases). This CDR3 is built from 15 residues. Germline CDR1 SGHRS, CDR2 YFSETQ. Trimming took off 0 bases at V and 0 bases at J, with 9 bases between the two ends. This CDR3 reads CASSLGQGSNYGYTF. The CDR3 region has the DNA TGCGCCAGCAGCTTGGGGCAGGGCTCTAACTATGGCTACACCTTC.

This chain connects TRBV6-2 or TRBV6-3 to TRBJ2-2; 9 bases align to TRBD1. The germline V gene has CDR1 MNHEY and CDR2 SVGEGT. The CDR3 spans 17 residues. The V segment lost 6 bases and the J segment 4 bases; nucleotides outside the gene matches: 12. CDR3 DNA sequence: TGTGCCAGCAGACTCGAAACCGGGACAGGGACCACCGGGGAGCTGTTTTTT. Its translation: CASRLETGTGTTGELFF.

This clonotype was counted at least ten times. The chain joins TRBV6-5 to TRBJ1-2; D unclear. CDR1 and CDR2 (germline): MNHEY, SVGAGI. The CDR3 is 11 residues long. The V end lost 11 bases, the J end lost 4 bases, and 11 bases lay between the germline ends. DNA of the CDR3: TGTGCCTCAGGTGGCAGCTATGGCTACACCTTC. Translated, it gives CASGGSYGYTF.

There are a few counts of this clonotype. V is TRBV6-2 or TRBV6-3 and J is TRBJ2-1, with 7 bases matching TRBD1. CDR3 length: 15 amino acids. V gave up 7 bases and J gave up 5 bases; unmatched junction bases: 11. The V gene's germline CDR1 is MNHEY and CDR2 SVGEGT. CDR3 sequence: CASKFRAGGHNEQFF. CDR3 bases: TGTGCCAGCAAGTTTAGGGCAGGGGGACACAATGAGCAGTTCTTC.

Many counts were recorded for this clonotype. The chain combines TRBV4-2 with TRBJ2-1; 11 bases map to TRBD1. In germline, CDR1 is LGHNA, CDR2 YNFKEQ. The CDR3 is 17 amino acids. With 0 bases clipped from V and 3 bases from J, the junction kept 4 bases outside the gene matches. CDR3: CASSQDGQGAVYNEQFF. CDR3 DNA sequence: TGTGCCAGCAGCCAAGACGGACAGGGGGCTGTCTACAATGAGCAGTTCTTC.

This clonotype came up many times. The chain's CDR3 is CASSLAHPRTGEEKLFF. The CDR3 region has the DNA TGTGCCAGCAGCTTAGCGCATCCCAGAACCGGGGAGGAAAAACTGTTTTTT. The genes are TRBV7-2 and TRBJ1-4; D is unclear. CDR1 and CDR2 from the germline V gene are SGHTA and FQGNSA. This CDR3 has 17 residues. V was clipped by 0 bases and J by 8 bases, with 19 bases between them.

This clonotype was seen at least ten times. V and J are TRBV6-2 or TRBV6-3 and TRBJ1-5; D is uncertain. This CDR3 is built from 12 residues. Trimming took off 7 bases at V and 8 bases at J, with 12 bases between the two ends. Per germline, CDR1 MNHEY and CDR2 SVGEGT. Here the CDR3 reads CASKDSFEPQHF. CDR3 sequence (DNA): TGTGCCAGCAAGGACTCCTTCGAGCCCCAGCATTTT.

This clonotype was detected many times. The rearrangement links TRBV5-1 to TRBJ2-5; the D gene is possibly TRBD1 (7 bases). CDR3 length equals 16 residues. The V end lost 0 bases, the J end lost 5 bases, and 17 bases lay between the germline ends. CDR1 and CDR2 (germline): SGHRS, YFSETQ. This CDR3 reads CASSLEGQNAGETQYF. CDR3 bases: TGCGCCAGCAGCTTGGAGGGACAGAACGCGGGGGAGACCCAGTACTTC.

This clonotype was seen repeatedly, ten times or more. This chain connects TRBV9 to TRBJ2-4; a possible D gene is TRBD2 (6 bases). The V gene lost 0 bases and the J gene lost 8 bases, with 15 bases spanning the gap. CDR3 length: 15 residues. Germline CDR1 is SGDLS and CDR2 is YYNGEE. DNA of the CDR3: TGTGCCAGCAGCGTAGACGGGGGAAGTCTGGACATTCAGTACTTC. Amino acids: CASSVDGGSLDIQYF.

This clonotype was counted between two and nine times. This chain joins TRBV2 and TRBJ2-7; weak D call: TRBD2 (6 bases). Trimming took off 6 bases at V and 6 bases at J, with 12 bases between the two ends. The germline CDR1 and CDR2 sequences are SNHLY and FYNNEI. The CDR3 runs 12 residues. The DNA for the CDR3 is TGTGCCAGCAGGGGACTGCCACTCGAGCAGTACTTC. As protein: CASRGLPLEQYF.

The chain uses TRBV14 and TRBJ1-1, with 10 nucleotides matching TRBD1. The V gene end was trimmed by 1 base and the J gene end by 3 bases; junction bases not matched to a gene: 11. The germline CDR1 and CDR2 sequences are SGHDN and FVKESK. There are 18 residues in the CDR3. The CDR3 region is CASSQVPGQGLGDTEAFF. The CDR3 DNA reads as TGTGCCAGCAGCCAAGTTCCGGGACAGGGGTTAGGCGACACTGAAGCTTTCTTT.

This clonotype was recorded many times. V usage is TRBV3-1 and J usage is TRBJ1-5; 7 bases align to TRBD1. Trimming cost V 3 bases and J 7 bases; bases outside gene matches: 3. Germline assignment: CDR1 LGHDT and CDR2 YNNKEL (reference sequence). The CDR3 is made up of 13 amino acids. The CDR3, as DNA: TGTGCCAGCAGCCAGGACAGGCAGCAGCCCCAGCATTTT. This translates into CASSQDRQQPQHF.

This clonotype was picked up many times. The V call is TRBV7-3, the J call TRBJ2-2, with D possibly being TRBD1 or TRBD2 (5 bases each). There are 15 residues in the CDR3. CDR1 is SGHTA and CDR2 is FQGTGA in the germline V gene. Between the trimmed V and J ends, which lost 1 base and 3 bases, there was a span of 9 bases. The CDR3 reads CASSLSGGDTGELFF. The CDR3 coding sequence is TGTGCCAGCAGCTTAAGTGGGGGAGACACCGGGGAGCTGTTTTTT.

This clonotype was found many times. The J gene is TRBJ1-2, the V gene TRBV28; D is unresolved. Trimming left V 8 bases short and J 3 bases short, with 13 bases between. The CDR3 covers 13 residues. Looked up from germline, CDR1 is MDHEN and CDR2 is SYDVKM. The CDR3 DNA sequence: TGTGCCAGCGGGAGAGGGATGGACTATGGCTACACCTTC. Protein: CASGRGMDYGYTF.